The clone carrying this TCR beta chain is a singleton in its sample. These data come from a study of blood T cell repertoires in COVID-19. Study details: Spain, Italy and the United States supplied samples that represented acute and convalescent COVID-19. PBMCs, B-cell-depleted T cells, or T cells provided the cDNA or gDNA that made up the material.

There are 14 residues in the CDR3. Germline-derived CDR1 and CDR2 are SGHVS and FNYEAQ. The ends lost 3 bases at V and 4 bases at J; junction bases unmatched: 4. Methods used by the authors: Amplification from reference gene primers served as the basis for estimated nucleated cell counts. Using immunoSEQ multiplex PCR, the repertoire was profiled, and TCRdb retains in-frame clones only, with some absent. That table furnishes V, J and clone size, whereas the DNA furnished D and trimming. The table shows 650,000 to 800,000 clones, with approximately 90% occurring only once. Source material: peripheral blood. This chain connects TRBV7-6 to TRBJ2-3; 7 nucleotides match TRBD2. This TCR was recovered from a woman under 30 with acute or convalescent COVID-19. Written as DNA, the CDR3 is TGTGCCAGCAGCTTGGGCGGGGGTTCAGATACGCAGTATTTT. The encoded protein is CASSLGGGSDTQYF.